This T cell receptor (beta chain) was identified in a study of CD8 T cells in ankylosing spondylitis. Findings of the study overall: Seemingly distinctive of ankylosing spondylitis blood was a TCR beta motif formed by eight highly homologous variants.

The sample holds one count of this clonotype. What it recognizes is unknown. Quantitative barcoded 5'-RACE was used to prepare TCR beta libraries. One entry per CDR3 protein results from TCRdb running MiXCR on the 5' RACE reads. Of under 850,000 distinct CDR3 sequences in the sample, under 20% were seen once. The CDR3 is 15 amino acids. V usage is TRBV12-2 and J usage is TRBJ2-3; TRBD1, as called in the table, went unchecked against the DNA. TRBV12-2 counts as a pseudogene. Input material: blood, either unsorted or a sorted T cell fraction (not recorded which). The TCR comes from a male donor with ankylosing spondylitis. CDR3 loop: CASRRQGEARDTQYF. CDR3 bases: TGTGCAAGTCGCAGACAAGGGGAAGCACGAGATACGCAGTATTTT.